Below are 26 T cell receptor beta chains sequenced from a single sample in a study of monozygotic twins with inflammatory bowel disease. TCRdb reprocessed the 5' RACE reads and keeps a single row for each CDR3 protein, giving no DNA. The data include fewer than 350,000 distinct CDR3 sequences; the top ten clones carry 2% to 2.5%. Sequencing used blood. Receptor source: a human donor with ulcerative colitis or Crohn's disease, or a healthy co-twin of an affected twin (not recorded which).

This chain connects TRBV3-1 to TRBJ1-5; absent DNA, TCRdb's TRBD1 call cannot be checked. Germline V lookup: CDR1 LGHDT, CDR2 YNNKEL (reference sequence). The CDR3 spans 16 residues. This CDR3 reads CASSPPRTATNQPQHF. The full variable domain, with the rest looked up from reference TRBV3-1 and TRBJ1-5, is DTAVSQTPKYLVTQMGNDKSIKCEQNLGHDTMYWYKQDSKKFLKIMFSYNNKELIINETVPNRFSPKSPDKAHLNLHINSLELGDSAVYFCASSPPRTATNQPQHFGDGTRLSIL.

The chain couples TRBV5-6 to TRBJ2-3; TCRdb's D gene call, TRBD2, goes unchecked for lack of DNA. The CDR3 is made up of 18 amino acids. Germline V lookup: CDR1 SGHDT, CDR2 YYEEEE. The CDR3 sequence: CASSLRVLAGGPKDTQYF.

The chain uses TRBV20-1 and TRBJ2-5. The CDR3 is 14 residues long. Per germline, CDR1 DFQATT and CDR2 SNEGSKA (reference sequence). This CDR3 is CSARVGVTQETQYF.

The rearrangement uses TRBV5-1 and TRBJ1-2; TCRdb's D call, TRBD1, is unchecked because there is no DNA. The CDR3 extends over 14 amino acids. Germline V gene data show CDR1 as SGHRS and CDR2 as YFSETQ. CDR3 sequence: CASSDGQTPYGYTF.

V gene TRBV10-1 combines with J gene TRBJ2-7; TCRdb picks TRBD1, but there is no DNA to check that call. The CDR3 has 16 amino acids. Germline CDR1 and CDR2: WNHNN and SYGVQD (reference sequence). CDR3 protein: CASSGPVGDRSYEQYF.

The rearrangement uses TRBV5-1 and TRBJ2-2; the TCRdb D gene call, TRBD2, has no DNA to confirm it. This CDR3 has 18 residues. Germline V gene lookup returns CDR1 SGHRS and CDR2 YFSETQ. This CDR3 is CASSLASGRWGYTGELFF.

V gene TRBV12-3 or TRBV12-4 combines with J gene TRBJ1-1; TCRdb calls TRBD1, which cannot be checked without DNA. The CDR3 consists of 15 residues. This CDR3 is CASSFGGKKDTEAFF.

The CDR3 sequence: CASLRGGRGTDTQYF. The rearrangement links TRBV7-2 to TRBJ2-3; no DNA is available, so the TRBD1 call from TCRdb remains unchecked. The length of the CDR3 is 15 residues. The germline V gene encodes CDR1 SGHTA and CDR2 FQGNSA.

The CDR3 region is CASKSPRDSTFMRETQYF. The rearrangement joins TRBV5-1 to TRBJ2-5; lacking DNA, the TRBD1 call made by TCRdb goes unchecked. The germline CDR1 and CDR2 sequences are SGHRS and YFSETQ. The CDR3 consists of 18 residues.

V and J are TRBV9 and TRBJ1-1. Germline CDR1 reads SGDLS; CDR2 reads YYNGEE. This CDR3 contains 18 residues. This CDR3 is CASSSSGGGGRRITEAFF.

This rearrangement joins TRBV27 to TRBJ2-1; no DNA is available, so the TRBD1 call from TCRdb remains unchecked. Germline-derived CDR1 and CDR2 are MNHEY and SMNVEV (reference sequence). There are 16 residues in the CDR3. CDR3 loop: CASSLEQGGAYNEQFF.

The genes are TRBV19 and TRBJ1-2. The CDR3 has 12 amino acids. The germline gives CDR1 LNHDA, CDR2 SQIVND (reference sequence). The CDR3 reads CASSVPGPGYTF.

The chain links TRBV20-1 to TRBJ2-5; TCRdb calls TRBD1, which cannot be checked without DNA. CDR1 DFQATT and CDR2 SNEGSKA come from the germline V gene (reference sequence). The CDR3 covers 16 residues. The CDR3 reads CSAPAGQRGYQETQYF.

This chain uses TRBV20-1 with TRBJ2-7; with no DNA, the TCRdb D assignment of TRBD2 cannot be verified. There are 15 residues in the CDR3. Per germline, CDR1 DFQATT and CDR2 SNEGSKA (reference sequence). Here the CDR3 reads CSATGRLAKLYEQYF.

CDR3 amino acids: CSSPGESTYGYTF. The chain employs TRBV20-1 and TRBJ1-2; TCRdb selects TRBD1, and the lack of DNA leaves this call unchecked. The CDR3 spans 13 residues. CDR1 and CDR2 (germline): DFQATT, SNEGSKA (reference sequence).

The rearrangement uses TRBV5-1 and TRBJ1-1; absent DNA, TCRdb's TRBD1 call cannot be checked. The CDR3 is 20 residues long. Germline-derived CDR1 and CDR2 are SGHRS and YFSETQ. The CDR3 loop is CASSLETTAGGFGGNTEAFF.

The chain links TRBV7-9 to TRBJ1-2; the D call from TCRdb, TRBD1, cannot be confirmed without DNA. Germline V gives CDR1 SEHNR, CDR2 FQNEAQ (reference sequence). This CDR3 is 13 amino acids long. CDR3 residues: CASSSFDRDGYTF.

The gene calls are TRBV27 and TRBJ2-1; without DNA, the TCRdb call of TRBD2 cannot be checked. Germline CDR1 is MNHEY and CDR2 is SMNVEV (reference sequence). CDR3 length: 17 residues. This CDR3 is CASSLSGTRPVNNEQFF.

The chain has TRBV10-2 and TRBJ2-7; the TCRdb D gene call, TRBD1, has no DNA to confirm it. This CDR3 is 14 amino acids long. Germline CDR1 and CDR2: WSHSY and SAAADI. The CDR3 region is CASSVAGPSYEQYF.

The rearrangement links TRBV19 to TRBJ2-1; TCRdb indicates TRBD1, and absent DNA this call remains unverified. The germline V gene encodes CDR1 LNHDA and CDR2 SQIVND (reference sequence). This CDR3 spans 16 amino acids. The CDR3 loop is CASRGPGQGTPNEQFF. Based on the CDR3 plus reference TRBV19 and TRBJ2-1, the full variable domain is DGGITQSPKYLFRKEGQNVTLSCEQNLNHDAMYWYRQDPGQGLRLIYYSQIVNDFQKGDIAEGYSVSREKKESFPLTVTSAQKNPTAFYLCASRGPGQGTPNEQFFGPGTRLTVL.

V gene TRBV18 combines with J gene TRBJ2-7; TCRdb lists TRBD2, though no DNA is available to test this call. The germline V gene has CDR1 KGHSH and CDR2 LQKENI. The CDR3 covers 14 residues. CDR3 sequence: CASSPLAGYYEQYF.

The chain employs TRBV18 and TRBJ2-7; the D call of TRBD2 rests on TCRdb alone, since no DNA is present to check it. The CDR3 has 16 residues. CDR1 is KGHSH, CDR2 LQKENI, per germline. CDR3 loop: CASSPLPSSINYEQYF.

This chain links TRBV7-3 with TRBJ2-5; TCRdb's D call of TRBD1 is untestable without DNA. Germline CDR1 is SGHTA and CDR2 is FQGTGA. The CDR3 is made up of 15 amino acids. Here the CDR3 reads CASSLQATQQETQYF.

The V call is TRBV5-4, the J call TRBJ2-1; TCRdb returns TRBD1, unconfirmable since there is no DNA. CDR3 length: 13 amino acids. CDR1 is SGHNT and CDR2 is YYREEE in the germline V gene (reference sequence). The CDR3 spells CASSTGQGHEQFF.

The chain combines TRBV5-1 with TRBJ2-7; the TRBD1 assignment by TCRdb is unverifiable without DNA. Germline V CDR1 and CDR2: SGHRS, YFSETQ. The length of the CDR3 is 19 residues. This chain's CDR3 is CASSLAALIVLGRPYEQYF. Using reference TRBV5-1 and TRBJ2-7 for the parts outside the CDR3, the full variable domain is KAGVTQTPRYLIKTRGQQVTLSCSPISGHRSVSWYQQTPGQGLQFLFEYFSETQRNKGNFPGRFSGRQFSNSRSEMNVSTLELGDSALYLCASSLAALIVLGRPYEQYFGPGTRLTVT.

The V gene is TRBV12-3 or TRBV12-4, the J gene TRBJ1-1. This CDR3 is built from 13 residues. CDR3 sequence: CASSPWDGTEAFF.